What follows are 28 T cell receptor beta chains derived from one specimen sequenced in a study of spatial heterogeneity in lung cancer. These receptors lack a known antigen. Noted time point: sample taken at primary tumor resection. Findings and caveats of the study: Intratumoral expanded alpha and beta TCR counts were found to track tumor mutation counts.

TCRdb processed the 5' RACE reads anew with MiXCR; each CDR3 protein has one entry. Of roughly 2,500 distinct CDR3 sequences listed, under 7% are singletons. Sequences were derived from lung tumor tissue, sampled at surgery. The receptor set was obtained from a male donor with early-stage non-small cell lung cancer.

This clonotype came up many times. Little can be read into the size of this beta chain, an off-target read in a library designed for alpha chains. Here the CDR3 DNA reads TGTGCCTGGAGCCCCGGGACATATCTCCAGCATTTT. Protein sequence: CAWSPGTYLQHF. The rearrangement uses TRBV30 and TRBJ1-5; TRBD1 might be the D (6 bases). CDR3 size: 12 residues. V lost 3 bases to trimming and J lost 12 bases, with 15 bases between them. Per germline, CDR1 GTSNPN and CDR2 SVGIG (reference sequence).

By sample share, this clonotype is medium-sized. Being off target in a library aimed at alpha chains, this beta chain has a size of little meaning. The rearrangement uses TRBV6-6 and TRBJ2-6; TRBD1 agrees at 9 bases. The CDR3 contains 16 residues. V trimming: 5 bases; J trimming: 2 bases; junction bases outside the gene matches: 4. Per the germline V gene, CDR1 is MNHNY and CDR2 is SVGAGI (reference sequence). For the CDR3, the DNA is TGTGCCAGCAGTACACAGGGGGCGCCTGGGGCCAACGTCCTGACTTTC. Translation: CASSTQGAPGANVLTF.

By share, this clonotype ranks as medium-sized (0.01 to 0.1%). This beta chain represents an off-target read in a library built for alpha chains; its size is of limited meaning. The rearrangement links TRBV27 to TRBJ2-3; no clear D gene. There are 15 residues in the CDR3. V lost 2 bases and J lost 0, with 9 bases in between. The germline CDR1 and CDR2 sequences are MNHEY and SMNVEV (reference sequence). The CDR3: CASSLMTLSTDTQYF. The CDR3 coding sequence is TGTGCCAGCAGTTTAATGACTTTAAGCACAGATACGCAGTATTTT.

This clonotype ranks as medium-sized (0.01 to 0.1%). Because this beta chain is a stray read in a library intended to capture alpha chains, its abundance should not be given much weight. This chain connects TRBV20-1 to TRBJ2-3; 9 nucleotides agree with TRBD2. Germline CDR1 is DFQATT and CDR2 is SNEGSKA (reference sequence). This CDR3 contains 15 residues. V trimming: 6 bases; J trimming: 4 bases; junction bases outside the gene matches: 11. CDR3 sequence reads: CSALGGRAVADTQYF. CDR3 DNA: TGCAGTGCGCTGGGCGGGAGGGCCGTTGCAGATACGCAGTATTTT.

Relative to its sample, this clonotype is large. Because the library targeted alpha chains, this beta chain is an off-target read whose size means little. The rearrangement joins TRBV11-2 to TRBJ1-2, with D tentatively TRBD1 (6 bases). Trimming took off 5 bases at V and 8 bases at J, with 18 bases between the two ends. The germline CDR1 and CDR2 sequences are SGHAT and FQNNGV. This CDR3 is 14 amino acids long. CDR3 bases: TGTGCCAGCAGCCTAATCCGGGACAAGTACGGCTACACCTTC. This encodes CASSLIRDKYGYTF.

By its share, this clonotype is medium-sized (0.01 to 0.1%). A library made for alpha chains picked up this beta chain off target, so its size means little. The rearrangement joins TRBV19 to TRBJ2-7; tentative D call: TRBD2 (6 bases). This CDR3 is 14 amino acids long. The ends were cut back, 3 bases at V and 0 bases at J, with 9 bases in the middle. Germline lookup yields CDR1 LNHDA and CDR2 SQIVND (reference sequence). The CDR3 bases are TGTGCCAGTAGTATGGAGGGGACCTCCTACGAGCAGTACTTC. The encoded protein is CASSMEGTSYEQYF.

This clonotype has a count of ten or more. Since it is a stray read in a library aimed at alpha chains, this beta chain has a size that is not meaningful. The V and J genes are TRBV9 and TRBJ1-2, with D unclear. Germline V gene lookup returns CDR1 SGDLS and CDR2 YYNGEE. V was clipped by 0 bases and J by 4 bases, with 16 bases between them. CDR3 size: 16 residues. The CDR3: CASSVGGSGLGYGYTF. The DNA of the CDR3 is TGTGCCAGCAGCGTAGGAGGTTCAGGTCTAGGCTATGGCTACACCTTC.

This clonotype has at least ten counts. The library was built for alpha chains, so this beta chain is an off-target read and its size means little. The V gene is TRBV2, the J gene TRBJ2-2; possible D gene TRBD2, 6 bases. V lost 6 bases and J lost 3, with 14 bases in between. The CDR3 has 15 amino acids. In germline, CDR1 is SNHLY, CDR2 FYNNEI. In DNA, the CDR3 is TGTGCCAGCAGGCGCGGGGATTCGGACACCGGGGAGCTGTTTTTT. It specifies CASRRGDSDTGELFF.

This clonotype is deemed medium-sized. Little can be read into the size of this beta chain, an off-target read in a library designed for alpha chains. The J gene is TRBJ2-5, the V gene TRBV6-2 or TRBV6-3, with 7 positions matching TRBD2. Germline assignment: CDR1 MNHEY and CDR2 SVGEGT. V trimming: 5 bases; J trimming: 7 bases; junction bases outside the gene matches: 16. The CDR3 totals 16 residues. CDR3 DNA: TGTGCCAGCAGTCAAGAGAGGACTAGACCGCGGCGGACCCAGTACTTC. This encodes CASSQERTRPRRTQYF.

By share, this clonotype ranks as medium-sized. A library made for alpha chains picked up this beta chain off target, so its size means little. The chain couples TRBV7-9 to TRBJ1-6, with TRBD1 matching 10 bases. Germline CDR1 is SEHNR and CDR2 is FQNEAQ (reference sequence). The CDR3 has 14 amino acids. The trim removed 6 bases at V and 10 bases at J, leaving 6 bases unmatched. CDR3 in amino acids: CASSPGTGVSPLHF. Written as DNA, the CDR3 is TGTGCCAGCAGTCCCGGGACAGGGGTATCACCCCTCCACTTT.

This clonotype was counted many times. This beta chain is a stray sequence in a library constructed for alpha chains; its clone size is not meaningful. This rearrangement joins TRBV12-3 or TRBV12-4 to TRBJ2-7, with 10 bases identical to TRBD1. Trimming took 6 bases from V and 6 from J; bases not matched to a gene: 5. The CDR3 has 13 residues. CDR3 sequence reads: CASRKGQGIEQYF. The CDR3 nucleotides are TGTGCCAGCAGGAAGGGACAGGGGATCGAGCAGTACTTC.

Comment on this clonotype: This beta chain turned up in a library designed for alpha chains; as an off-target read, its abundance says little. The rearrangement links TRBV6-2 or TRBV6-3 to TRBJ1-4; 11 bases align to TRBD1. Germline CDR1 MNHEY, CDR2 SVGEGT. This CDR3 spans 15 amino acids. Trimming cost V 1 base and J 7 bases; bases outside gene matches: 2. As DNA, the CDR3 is TGTGCCAGCAGTTACTACGGGACAGGGGGTGAAAAACTGTTTTTT. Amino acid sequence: CASSYYGTGGEKLFF.

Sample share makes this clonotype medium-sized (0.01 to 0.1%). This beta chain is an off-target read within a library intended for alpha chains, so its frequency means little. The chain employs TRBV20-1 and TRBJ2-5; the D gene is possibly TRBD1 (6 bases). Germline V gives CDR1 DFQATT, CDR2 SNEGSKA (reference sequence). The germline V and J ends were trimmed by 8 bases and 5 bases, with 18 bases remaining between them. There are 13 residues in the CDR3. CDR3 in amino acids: CSPSGHLGETQYF. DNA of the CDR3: TGCAGTCCCTCGGGACACCTGGGGGAGACCCAGTACTTC.

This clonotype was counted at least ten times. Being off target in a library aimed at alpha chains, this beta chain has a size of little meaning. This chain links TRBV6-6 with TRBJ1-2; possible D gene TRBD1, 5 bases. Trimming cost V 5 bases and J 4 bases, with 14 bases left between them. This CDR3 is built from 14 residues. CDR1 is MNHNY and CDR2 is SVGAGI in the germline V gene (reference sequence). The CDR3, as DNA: TGTGCCAGCAGTCCCGGGACGGTAGTCTATGGCTACACCTTC. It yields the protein CASSPGTVVYGYTF.

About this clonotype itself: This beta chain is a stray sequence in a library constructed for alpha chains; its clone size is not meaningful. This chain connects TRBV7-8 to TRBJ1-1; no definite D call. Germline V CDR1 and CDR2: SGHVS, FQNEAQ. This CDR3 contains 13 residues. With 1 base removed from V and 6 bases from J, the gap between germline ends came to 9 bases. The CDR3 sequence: CASSLGQAPEAFF. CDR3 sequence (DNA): TGTGCCAGCAGCTTAGGGCAGGCGCCTGAAGCTTTCTTT. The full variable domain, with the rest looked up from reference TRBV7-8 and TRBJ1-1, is GAGVSQSPRYKVAKRGQDVALRCDPISGHVSLFWYQQALGQGPEFLTYFQNEAQLDKSGLPSDRFFAERPEGSVSTLKIQRTQQEDSAVYLCASSLGQAPEAFFGQGTRLTVV.

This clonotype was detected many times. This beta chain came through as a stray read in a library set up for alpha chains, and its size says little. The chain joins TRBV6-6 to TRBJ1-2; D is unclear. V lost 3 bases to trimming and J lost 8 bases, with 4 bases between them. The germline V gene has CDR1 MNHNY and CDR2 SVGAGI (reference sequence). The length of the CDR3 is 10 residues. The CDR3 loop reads CASSYVGYTF. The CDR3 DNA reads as TGTGCCAGCAGTTATGTGGGCTACACCTTC.

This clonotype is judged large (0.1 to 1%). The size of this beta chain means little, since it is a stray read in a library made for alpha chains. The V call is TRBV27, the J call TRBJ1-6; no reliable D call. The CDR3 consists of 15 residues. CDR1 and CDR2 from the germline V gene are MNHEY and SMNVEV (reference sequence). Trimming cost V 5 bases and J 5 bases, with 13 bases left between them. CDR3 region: CASSASPGDNSPLHF. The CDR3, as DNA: TGTGCCAGCAGTGCCAGCCCCGGCGATAATTCACCCCTCCACTTT.

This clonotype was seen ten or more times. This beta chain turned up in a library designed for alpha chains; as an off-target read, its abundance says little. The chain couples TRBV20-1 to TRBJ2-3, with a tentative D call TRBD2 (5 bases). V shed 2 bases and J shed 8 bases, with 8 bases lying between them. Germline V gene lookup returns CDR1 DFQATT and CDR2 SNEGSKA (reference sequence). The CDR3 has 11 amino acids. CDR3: CSARPAGTQYF. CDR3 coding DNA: TGCAGTGCTAGACCTGCGGGTACGCAGTATTTT.

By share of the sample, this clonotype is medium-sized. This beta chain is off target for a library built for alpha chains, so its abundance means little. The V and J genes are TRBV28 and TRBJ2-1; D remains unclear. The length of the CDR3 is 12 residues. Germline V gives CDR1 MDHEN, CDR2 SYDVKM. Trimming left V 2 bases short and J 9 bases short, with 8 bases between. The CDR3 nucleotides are TGTGCCAGCAGTTTACGGTATAGTGAGCAGTTCTTC. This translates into CASSLRYSEQFF. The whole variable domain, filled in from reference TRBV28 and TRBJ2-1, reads DVKVTQSSRYLVKRTGEKVFLECVQDMDHENMFWYRQDPGLGLRLIYFSYDVKMKEKGDIPEGYSVSREKKERFSLILESASTNQTSMYLCASSLRYSEQFFGPGTRLTVL.

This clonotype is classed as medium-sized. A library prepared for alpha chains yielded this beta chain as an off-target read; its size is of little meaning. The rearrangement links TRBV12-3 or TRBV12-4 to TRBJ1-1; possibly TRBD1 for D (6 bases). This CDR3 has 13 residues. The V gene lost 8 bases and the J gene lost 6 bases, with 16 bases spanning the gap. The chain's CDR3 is CASALQQGAEAFF. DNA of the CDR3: TGTGCCAGCGCGCTACAACAGGGCGCTGAAGCTTTCTTT.

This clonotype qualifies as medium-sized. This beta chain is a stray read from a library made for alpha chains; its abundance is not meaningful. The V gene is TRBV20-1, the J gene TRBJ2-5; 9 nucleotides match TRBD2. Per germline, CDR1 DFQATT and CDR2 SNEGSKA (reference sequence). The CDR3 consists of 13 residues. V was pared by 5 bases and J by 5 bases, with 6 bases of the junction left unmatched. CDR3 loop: CSALAGDGETQYF. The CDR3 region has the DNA TGCAGTGCTTTAGCGGGAGACGGGGAGACCCAGTACTTC.

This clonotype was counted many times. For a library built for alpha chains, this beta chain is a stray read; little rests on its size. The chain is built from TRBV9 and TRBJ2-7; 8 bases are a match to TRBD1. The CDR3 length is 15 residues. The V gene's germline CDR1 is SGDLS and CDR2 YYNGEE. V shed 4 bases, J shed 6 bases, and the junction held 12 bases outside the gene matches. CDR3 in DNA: TGTGCCAGCAGCCGTTCCGTAGAGACAGGGGCCGAGCAGTACTTC. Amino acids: CASSRSVETGAEQYF. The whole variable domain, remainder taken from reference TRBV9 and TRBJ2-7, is DSGVTQTPKHLITATGQRVTLRCSPRSGDLSVYWYQQSLDQGLQFLIQYYNGEERAKGNILERFSAQQFPDLHSELNLSSLELGDSALYFCASSRSVETGAEQYFGPGTRLTVT.

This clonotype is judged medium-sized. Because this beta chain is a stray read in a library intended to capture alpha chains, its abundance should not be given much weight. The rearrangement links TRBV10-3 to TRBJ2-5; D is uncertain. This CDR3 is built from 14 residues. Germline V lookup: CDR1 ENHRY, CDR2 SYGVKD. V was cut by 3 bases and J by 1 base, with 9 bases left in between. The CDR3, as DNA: TGTGCCATCAGTGAAGCCAGATTCCAAGAGACCCAGTACTTC. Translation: CAISEARFQETQYF.

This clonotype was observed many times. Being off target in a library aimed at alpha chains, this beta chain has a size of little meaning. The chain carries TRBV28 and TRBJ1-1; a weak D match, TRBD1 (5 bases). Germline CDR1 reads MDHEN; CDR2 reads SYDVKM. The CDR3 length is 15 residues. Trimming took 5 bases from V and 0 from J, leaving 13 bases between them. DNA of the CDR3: TGTGCCAGCAGTATAGCCGGGACGCTGAACACTGAAGCTTTCTTT. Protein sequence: CASSIAGTLNTEAFF.

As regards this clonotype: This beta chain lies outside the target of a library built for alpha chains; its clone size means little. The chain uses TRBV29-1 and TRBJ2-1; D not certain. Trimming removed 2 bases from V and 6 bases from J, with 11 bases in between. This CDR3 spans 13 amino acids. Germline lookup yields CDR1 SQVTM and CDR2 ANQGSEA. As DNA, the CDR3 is TGCAGCGTTGAACCACAACCGAGCAATGAGCAGTTCTTC. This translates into CSVEPQPSNEQFF.

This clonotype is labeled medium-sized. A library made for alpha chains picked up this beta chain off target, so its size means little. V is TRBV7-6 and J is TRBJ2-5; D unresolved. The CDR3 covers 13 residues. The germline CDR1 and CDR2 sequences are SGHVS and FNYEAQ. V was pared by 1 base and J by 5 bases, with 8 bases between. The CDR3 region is CASSLDIGETQYF. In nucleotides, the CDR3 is TGTGCCAGCAGCTTAGATATCGGGGAGACCCAGTACTTC.

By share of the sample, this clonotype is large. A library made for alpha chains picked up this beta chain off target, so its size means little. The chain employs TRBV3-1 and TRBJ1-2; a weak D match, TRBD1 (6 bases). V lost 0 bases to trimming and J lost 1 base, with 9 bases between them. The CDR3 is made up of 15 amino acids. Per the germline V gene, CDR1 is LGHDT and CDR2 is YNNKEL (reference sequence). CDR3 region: CASSQEGAGNYGYTF. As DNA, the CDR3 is TGTGCCAGCAGCCAAGAGGGGGCGGGTAACTATGGCTACACCTTC.

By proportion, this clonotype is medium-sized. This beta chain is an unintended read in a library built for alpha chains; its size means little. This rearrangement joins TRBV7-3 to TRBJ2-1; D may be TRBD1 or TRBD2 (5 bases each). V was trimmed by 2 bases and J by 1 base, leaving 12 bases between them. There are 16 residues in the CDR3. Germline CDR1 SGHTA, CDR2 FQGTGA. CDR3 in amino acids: CASSLGDPESYNEQFF. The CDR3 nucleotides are TGTGCCAGCAGCTTAGGGGACCCTGAATCCTACAATGAGCAGTTCTTC.